The sequence of this TCR beta chain was determined in a study of prognosis after radiotherapy for stage I lung cancer. As for the study in general: Whereas some twelve patients had adenocarcinoma, squamous cell carcinoma was the tumor in about seven.

CDR1 MNHNY and CDR2 SVGAGI come from the germline V gene (reference sequence). This CDR3 has 15 residues. This clonotype was seen just once. A read error is likely here: a far larger clone is one base away. Multiplex PCR in two rounds served to amplify TCR beta CDR3 from genomic DNA. Used in first-round PCR were primers specific to each TRBV and TRBJ gene. TCRdb analysed the multiplex PCR reads with MiXCR anew, one entry per CDR3 protein. The sample has 20,000 or so distinct CDR3 sequences; 26% are singletons. The clonotype was recovered from a donor older than 45 with non-small cell lung cancer. The chain employs TRBV6-6 and TRBJ1-5; D not resolved. The sample in question was PBMCs, obtained before or after stereotactic body radiation therapy (not recorded which). CDR3 sequence: CASSYSEYSNHPQHF. DNA of the CDR3: TGTGCCAGCAGTTACTCGGAGTATAGCAATCACCCCCAGCATTTT.